There are a few counts of the clone carrying this T cell receptor (beta chain). This sequence may be a read error, since a much larger clone differs from it by one base. The entry originates in a study of tumor-infiltrating lymphocytes in primary liver carcinoma. CDR3 length: 17 amino acids. Trimming cost V 2 bases and J 0 bases; bases outside gene matches: 7. CDR1 and CDR2 (germline): LGHNA, YNFKEQ. Starting from 450 to 500 ng of total RNA, TCR beta cDNA was produced with a primer in the constant region. Three nested multiplex PCR rounds, a slightly modified ARM-PCR, produced the libraries for TCR beta. PCR rounds one and two used TRBV1-TRBV30 forward primers with a C-beta reverse primer for around 9 cycles each. TCRdb recomputed calls from the multiplex PCR reads with MiXCR, one row per CDR3 protein. This table holds about 100,000 distinct CDR3 sequences, approximately 68% found once. Taking about 19-31 mg of unsorted bulk tissue, the authors co-extracted RNA and DNA. Viable tumor cell content exceeded 80% in every tumor sample.

The chain employs TRBV4-2 and TRBJ2-4; 7 nucleotides agree with TRBD1. This sequence was found in a woman between 55 and 75 years old with primary liver carcinoma and hepatitis B virus infection. Sequenced: liver tumor tissue from sampling region 5. Regarding subset: tumor region T5, tumor centre. The CDR3 nucleotides read TGTGCCAGCAGCCAAAACCTGGACAGGCTAGCCAAAAACATTCAGTACTTC. This gives the protein CASSQNLDRLAKNIQYF.